These 27 T cell receptor beta chains were sequenced from one sample in a study of Graves' ophthalmopathy and Graves' hyperthyroidism (dated by TCRdb to between 2017 and 2018). TCRdb records Illumina HiSeq 2000 as the sequencer. For repertoire sequencing, TCR beta CDR3 regions were amplified from RNA transcripts. The first round of RT-PCR was done with HTBI primers and the Qiagen OneStep RT-PCR kit, and was followed by a second round of multiplex PCR, then size selection and purification. TCRdb ran its own pipeline on the public reads, namely fastp trimming at Q25 and MiXCR clone calling, and kept in-frame beta chains. When rows share a CDR3 protein, they turn into one entry using the most common DNA and genes. The sample data list roughly 410,000 distinct CDR3 sequences, and 15% to 19% of these were observed just once. Roughly 7% of the sample belongs to the ten largest clones. The material sequenced was peripheral blood. Every receptor here comes from a young woman with stable Graves' hyperthyroidism. Donor details come from another sample of the same person, matched by shared clones.

This clonotype has at least ten counts. The chain employs TRBV28 and TRBJ2-7; 10 positions agree with TRBD1. This CDR3 has 16 amino acids. The germline gives CDR1 MDHEN, CDR2 SYDVKM. With 5 bases clipped from V and 4 bases from J, the junction kept 11 bases outside the gene matches. The CDR3 DNA sequence: TGTGCCAGCAGTCAACCGGGACAGGGGAGTTCATACGAGCAGTACTTC. It translates to CASSQPGQGSSYEQYF.

On this clonotype itself: A single base separates this from a much larger clone, so it may be a read error. This chain uses TRBV5-1 with TRBJ2-6, with a tentative D call TRBD1 (5 bases). This CDR3 contains 16 residues. Germline values: CDR1 SGHRS, CDR2 YFSETQ. CDR3: CASSPTGFPGANVLAF. In DNA, the CDR3 is TGCGCCAGCAGCCCAACAGGTTTCCCTGGGGCCAACGTCCTGGCTTTC.

The sample holds many counts of this clonotype. This chain uses TRBV12-3 or TRBV12-4 with TRBJ2-7, with 9 bases aligning to TRBD1. The trim removed 7 bases at V and 2 bases at J, leaving 6 bases unmatched. The CDR3 covers 14 residues. The CDR3 spells CASTLRTGAYEQYF. The CDR3 DNA reads as TGTGCCAGCACCCTCAGGACAGGGGCCTACGAGCAGTACTTC.

This clonotype was recorded at least ten times. The rearrangement uses TRBV29-1 and TRBJ1-1, with D perhaps TRBD1 (5 bases). Trimming removed 5 bases at V and 0 bases at J, with 13 bases between. The CDR3 loop spans 14 amino acids. CDR1 is SQVTM and CDR2 is ANQGSEA in the germline V gene. This CDR3 is CSVHREGLNTEAFF. CDR3 nucleotides: TGCAGCGTTCATCGGGAGGGGTTGAACACTGAAGCTTTCTTT.

The J gene is TRBJ2-2, the V gene TRBV11-2, with 12 bases that match TRBD1. Trimming at V came to 5 bases and at J to 7 bases, leaving 5 bases not matched to a gene. The CDR3 is 15 amino acids. CDR1 and CDR2 (germline): SGHAT, FQNNGV. The CDR3 sequence is CASSRDRGLVGELFF. The CDR3 DNA is TGTGCCAGCAGCAGGGACAGGGGGCTGGTCGGGGAGCTGTTTTTT.

This clonotype has a count of ten or more. The genes are TRBV4-1 and TRBJ1-2; 7 nucleotides match TRBD1. Trimming at V came to 4 bases and at J to 0 bases, leaving 8 bases not matched to a gene. This CDR3 comprises 16 residues. Germline V gene sequence: CDR1 MGHRA, CDR2 YSYEKL. The CDR3 bases are TGCGCCAGCAGCCGAAGCCGGGACAGCGCTAACTATGGCTACACCTTC. This codes for CASSRSRDSANYGYTF.

This clonotype was seen repeatedly, ten times or more. V and J are TRBV13 and TRBJ2-7; D is perhaps TRBD1 (5 bases). The CDR3 runs 15 residues. Germline loops: CDR1 PRHDT, CDR2 FYEKMQ (reference sequence). V was clipped by 3 bases and J by 4 bases, with 16 bases between them. The DNA of the CDR3 is TGTGCCAGCAGCTTCCCCGGCCAGGGTGGATACGAGCAGTACTTC. This translates into CASSFPGQGGYEQYF.

This clonotype showed up many times. CDR3 region: CASSLAVAQGPYGYTF. The CDR3 bases are TGTGCCAGCAGCTTGGCAGTGGCGCAGGGCCCCTATGGCTACACCTTC. This chain joins TRBV7-8 and TRBJ1-2, with D maybe TRBD1 (5 bases). There are 16 residues in the CDR3. Deletions cut 3 bases from V and 4 bases from J, with 18 bases between. CDR1 and CDR2 from the germline V gene are SGHVS and FQNEAQ.

The chain recombines TRBV12-3 or TRBV12-4 with TRBJ2-3; 9 nucleotides align to TRBD2. V lost 7 bases and J lost 1; bases outside the gene matches: 6. The CDR3 spans 15 residues. CDR3 residues: CASTLAGVGTDTQYF. DNA of the CDR3: TGTGCCAGCACCTTAGCGGGGGTGGGCACAGATACGCAGTATTTT.

This clonotype was seen ten or more times. The chain recombines TRBV29-1 with TRBJ1-1, with 7 positions matching TRBD1. The CDR3 runs to 13 residues. Germline CDR1 is SQVTM and CDR2 is ANQGSEA. V was pared by 7 bases and J by 4 bases, with 9 bases of the junction left unmatched. The CDR3 DNA reads TGCAGCGGCTTGACAGGGACCATCACTGAAGCTTTCTTT. Translating it yields CSGLTGTITEAFF.

This clonotype was seen many times. J is TRBJ1-2 and V is TRBV7-6; D is possibly TRBD1 (6 bases). CDR1 is SGHVS and CDR2 is FNYEAQ in the germline V gene. The V and J ends lost 5 bases and 0 bases respectively, with 10 bases between them. The CDR3 loop spans 14 amino acids. The CDR3 region is CASSMQGSNYGYTF. CDR3 DNA sequence: TGTGCCAGCAGCATGCAGGGGTCTAACTATGGCTACACCTTC.

The V and J genes are TRBV2 and TRBJ1-2; TRBD1 might be the D (6 bases). Germline lookup yields CDR1 SNHLY and CDR2 FYNNEI. Trimming stripped 5 bases from V and 4 bases from J, with 17 bases between. The CDR3 spans 15 residues. The CDR3 protein is CASSIAGEGGYGYTF. The CDR3, as DNA: TGTGCCAGCAGTATTGCAGGGGAGGGTGGCTATGGCTACACCTTC.

This clonotype was seen at least ten times. J is TRBJ1-1 and V is TRBV29-1, with D hard to call. This CDR3 contains 10 residues. Germline loops: CDR1 SQVTM, CDR2 ANQGSEA. The CDR3 is CTTSVTEAFF. The CDR3 DNA reads as TGCACAACTTCGGTAACTGAAGCTTTCTTT.

There are many counts of this clonotype. The chain joins TRBV28 to TRBJ2-7, with D uncertain. The germline V gene encodes CDR1 MDHEN and CDR2 SYDVKM. Trimming took off 3 bases at V and 4 bases at J, with 7 bases between the two ends. There are 12 residues in the CDR3. The CDR3 DNA reads TGTGCCAGCAGTTTGAAAGGGTACGAGCAGTACTTC. It translates to CASSLKGYEQYF.

This clonotype was recorded many times. A junction end diverges from the germline sequence, so it may reflect a read error. This chain connects TRBV12-3 or TRBV12-4 to TRBJ2-2; D is possibly TRBD2 (6 bases). This CDR3 is built from 13 residues. CDR3 coding DNA: TGTGCCAGCAGTTTCGCGGGCCACGGGGGGCTGTTTTTT. Encoded protein: CASSFAGHGGLFF.

In this sample, this clonotype turned up many times. This CDR3 is CAIGTGNQPQHF. CDR3 coding DNA: TGTGCCATTGGGACAGGCAATCAGCCCCAGCATTTT. The rearrangement uses TRBV12-3 or TRBV12-4 and TRBJ1-5; 7 bases align to TRBD1. J was trimmed by 2 bases and V by 10 bases; bases with no gene match: 2. CDR3 size: 12 residues.

This clonotype occurred many times. The V gene is TRBV20-1, the J gene TRBJ1-1; 9 positions agree with TRBD1. The V and J ends lost 0 bases and 7 bases, in that order; junction bases with no gene match: 3. In germline, CDR1 is DFQATT, CDR2 SNEGSKA (reference sequence). CDR3 length equals 13 residues. CDR3 bases: TGCAGTGCTAGAGATCTGGACAGGGGTGAAGCTTTCTTT. It yields the protein CSARDLDRGEAFF.

The chain employs TRBV11-2 and TRBJ1-1; D is ambiguous. V gave up 1 base and J gave up 3 bases, with 9 bases separating them. Germline V gene sequence: CDR1 SGHAT, CDR2 FQNNGV. The CDR3 has 14 amino acids. The CDR3 nucleotides are TGTGCCAGCAGCTTAGTAGAACGGCACACTGAAGCTTTCTTT. The encoded protein is CASSLVERHTEAFF.

This clonotype has only a few counts. The rearrangement joins TRBV2 to TRBJ1-1; the D is unclear. CDR1 is SNHLY, CDR2 FYNNEI, per germline. V lost 6 bases and J 0 bases, leaving 14 bases between the germline ends. This CDR3 is built from 15 residues. The CDR3 DNA sequence: TGTGCCAGCAGCCCGGGCCGGATCATGAACACTGAAGCTTTCTTT. This sequence encodes CASSPGRIMNTEAFF.

At least ten counts were recorded for this clonotype. This chain uses TRBV5-1 with TRBJ1-6; D gene uncertain. V gave up 4 bases and J gave up 0 bases, with 14 bases separating them. Germline V CDR1 and CDR2: SGHRS, YFSETQ. The CDR3 sequence is 17 residues long. DNA of the CDR3: TGCGCCAGCAGCGTCGAAGGGCCGAGCTCCTATAATTCACCCCTCCACTTT. This gives the protein CASSVEGPSSYNSPLHF.

This clonotype was recorded at least ten times. The chain has TRBV29-1 and TRBJ1-1, with 7 bases that match TRBD1. There are 14 residues in the CDR3. After removal of 2 bases from V and 6 bases from J, the junction contained 9 bases not matched to a gene. Germline loops: CDR1 SQVTM, CDR2 ANQGSEA. The CDR3 DNA reads as TGCAGCGTTGAACGGGACAGTGGGAGCGCTGAAGCTTTCTTT. This sequence encodes CSVERDSGSAEAFF.

This clonotype has at least ten counts. The CDR3 nucleotides read TGTGCCAGCAGCCTAAATGGGGCTAGGGAAGCTTTCTTT. As protein: CASSLNGAREAFF. The rearrangement uses TRBV6-1 and TRBJ1-1; a weak D match, TRBD1 (5 bases). The germline V gene encodes CDR1 MNHNS and CDR2 SASEGT. The V and J ends lost 6 bases and 8 bases respectively, with 16 bases between them. The CDR3 is 13 residues long.

This clonotype was counted ten times or more. The chain carries TRBV28 and TRBJ1-2, with D possibly matching TRBD1 (6 bases). The length of the CDR3 is 14 residues. Germline V gives CDR1 MDHEN, CDR2 SYDVKM. Between the trimmed V and J ends, which lost 4 bases and 4 bases, there was a span of 13 bases. CDR3 in amino acids: CASSSPGHGYGYTF. DNA for the CDR3: TGTGCCAGCAGTTCCCCGGGACATGGCTATGGCTACACCTTC.

This clonotype was seen repeatedly, ten times or more. The V gene is TRBV20-1, the J gene TRBJ2-7; D gene unclear. This CDR3 is built from 11 residues. CDR1 and CDR2 (germline): DFQATT, SNEGSKA (reference sequence). V was shortened by 6 bases and J by 2 bases, with 8 bases between the two germline ends. The CDR3 sequence: CSATATYEQYF. The CDR3 DNA is TGCAGTGCCACAGCAACCTACGAGCAGTACTTC.

The chain recombines TRBV3-1 with TRBJ1-5, with D possibly being TRBD1 (6 bases). The CDR3 is made up of 16 amino acids. Deletions cut 0 bases from V and 3 bases from J, with 12 bases between. From germline, CDR1 is LGHDT and CDR2 YNNKEL (reference sequence). CDR3 DNA: TGTGCCAGCAGCCAAGATAAGAGGACAGACAATCAGCCCCAGCATTTT. Its translation is CASSQDKRTDNQPQHF. Supplemented by reference TRBV3-1 and TRBJ1-5, the full variable domain reads DTAVSQTPKYLVTQMGNDKSIKCEQNLGHDTMYWYKQDSKKFLKIMFSYNNKELIINETVPNRFSPKSPDKAHLNLHINSLELGDSAVYFCASSQDKRTDNQPQHFGDGTRLSIL.

V is TRBV5-1 and J is TRBJ2-4, with 12 bases that match TRBD1. CDR3 length: 14 amino acids. The junction had 3 bases not matched to a gene; V was cut back by 4 bases and J by 7 bases. Germline V gene data show CDR1 as SGHRS and CDR2 as YFSETQ. The CDR3 DNA reads as TGCGCCAGCAGCCTAGGGACAGGGGGCAACATTCAGTACTTC. Protein product: CASSLGTGGNIQYF.

In this sample, this clonotype turned up a few times. The chain couples TRBV9 to TRBJ1-6; a weak D match, TRBD1 (5 bases). V dropped 0 bases and J dropped 3 bases, with 7 bases sitting between them. CDR3 length: 15 amino acids. CDR1 is SGDLS and CDR2 is YYNGEE in the germline V gene. The CDR3 bases are TGTGCCAGCAGCGTAGGGACAAACTATAATTCACCCCTCCACTTT. Translating it yields CASSVGTNYNSPLHF.